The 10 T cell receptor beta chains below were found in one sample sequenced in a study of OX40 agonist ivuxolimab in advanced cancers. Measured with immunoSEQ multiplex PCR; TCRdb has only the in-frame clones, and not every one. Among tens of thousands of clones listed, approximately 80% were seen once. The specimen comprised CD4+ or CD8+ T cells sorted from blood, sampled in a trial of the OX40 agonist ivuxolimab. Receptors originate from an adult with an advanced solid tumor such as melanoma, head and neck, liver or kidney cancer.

Here the CDR3 reads CAISEMWQPQHF. CDR3 bases: TGTGCCATCAGTGAGATGTGGCAGCCCCAGCATTTT. The chain recombines TRBV10-3 with TRBJ1-5; D is undetermined. The germline V and J ends were trimmed by 2 bases and 7 bases, with 6 bases remaining between them. The CDR3 consists of 12 residues. Germline values: CDR1 ENHRY, CDR2 SYGVKD.

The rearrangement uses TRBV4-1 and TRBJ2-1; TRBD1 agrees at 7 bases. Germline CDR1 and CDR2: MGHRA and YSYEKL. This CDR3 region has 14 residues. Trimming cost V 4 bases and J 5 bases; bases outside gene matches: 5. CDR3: CASSPTGIHNEQFF. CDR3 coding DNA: TGCGCCAGCAGCCCGACAGGGATCCACAATGAGCAGTTCTTC.

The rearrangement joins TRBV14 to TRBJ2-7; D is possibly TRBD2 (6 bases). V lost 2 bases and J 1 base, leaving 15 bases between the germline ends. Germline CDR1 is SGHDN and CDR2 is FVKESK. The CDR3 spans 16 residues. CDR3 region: CASSQRWTGRSYEQYF. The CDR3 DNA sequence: TGTGCCAGCAGCCAACGATGGACCGGGAGATCCTACGAGCAGTACTTC.

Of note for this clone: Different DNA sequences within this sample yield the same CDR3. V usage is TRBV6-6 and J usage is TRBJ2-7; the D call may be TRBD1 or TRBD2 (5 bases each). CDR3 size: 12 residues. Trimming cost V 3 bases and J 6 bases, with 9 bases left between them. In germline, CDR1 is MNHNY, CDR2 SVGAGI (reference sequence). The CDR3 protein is CASSYGDVEQYF. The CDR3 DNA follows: TGTGCCAGCAGTTATGGGGACGTCGAGCAGTACTTC.

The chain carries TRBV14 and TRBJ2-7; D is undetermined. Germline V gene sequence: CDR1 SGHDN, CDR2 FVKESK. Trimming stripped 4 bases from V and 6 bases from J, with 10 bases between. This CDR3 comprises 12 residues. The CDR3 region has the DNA TGTGCCAGCAGCCTAAACATCGGCGAGCAGTACTTC. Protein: CASSLNIGEQYF.

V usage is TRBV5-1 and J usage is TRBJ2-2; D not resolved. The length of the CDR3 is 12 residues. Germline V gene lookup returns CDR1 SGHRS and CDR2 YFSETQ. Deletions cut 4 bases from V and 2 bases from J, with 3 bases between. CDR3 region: CASSTNTGELFF. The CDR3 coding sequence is TGCGCCAGCAGCACTAACACCGGGGAGCTGTTTTTT.

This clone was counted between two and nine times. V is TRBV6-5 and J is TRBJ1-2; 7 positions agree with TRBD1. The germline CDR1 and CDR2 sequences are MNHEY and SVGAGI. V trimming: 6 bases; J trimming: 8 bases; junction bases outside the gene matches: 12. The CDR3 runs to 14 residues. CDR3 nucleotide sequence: TGTGCCAGCAGCCTTAGCCAGGGGGTCGACGGCTACACCTTC. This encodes CASSLSQGVDGYTF.

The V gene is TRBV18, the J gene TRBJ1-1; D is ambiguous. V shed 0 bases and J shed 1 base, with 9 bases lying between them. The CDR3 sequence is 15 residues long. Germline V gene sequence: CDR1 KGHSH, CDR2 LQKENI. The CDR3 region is CASSPPNGWNTEAFF. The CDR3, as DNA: TGTGCCAGCTCACCACCCAATGGATGGAACACTGAAGCTTTCTTT.

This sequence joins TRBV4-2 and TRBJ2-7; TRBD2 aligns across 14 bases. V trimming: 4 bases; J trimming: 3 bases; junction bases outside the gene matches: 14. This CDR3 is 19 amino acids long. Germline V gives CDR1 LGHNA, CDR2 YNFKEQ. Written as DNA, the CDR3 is TGTGCCAGCAGCCCGCTACCGGGACTAGCGGGAGAAGTTTTCTACGAGCAGTACTTC. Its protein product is CASSPLPGLAGEVFYEQYF.

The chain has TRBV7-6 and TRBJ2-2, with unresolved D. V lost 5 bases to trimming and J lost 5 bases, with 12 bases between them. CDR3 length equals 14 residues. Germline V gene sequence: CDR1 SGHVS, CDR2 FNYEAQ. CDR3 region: CASSEKGRTGELFF. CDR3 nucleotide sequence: TGTGCCAGCAGCGAAAAAGGGCGGACCGGGGAGCTGTTTTTT.